Included here is one TCR beta chain sequence, with context. The CDR3 totals 13 residues. The germline gives CDR1 GTSNPN, CDR2 SVGIG (reference sequence). Trimming shortened V by 0 bases and J by 1 base, and 6 bases separated the two germline ends. This entry comes from a study of cytomegalovirus exposure and HLA in healthy donors. Amplification used 60 Vbeta primers and 13 Jbeta primers. Generated by immunoSEQ multiplex PCR, the TCRdb table keeps only in-frame clones and is missing some. This table has 150,000 to 200,000 clones, roughly 80% appearing once. The V call is TRBV30, the J call TRBJ1-1; D not resolved. The sample comprised PBMCs. The sequence came from a female donor in good health and CMV-seronegative. This chain's CDR3 is CAWSVHTNTEAFF. The CDR3 bases are TGTGCCTGGAGTGTACACACGAACACTGAAGCTTTCTTT.